One T cell receptor beta chain is described in this entry. No antigen is known for it. This sample is drawn from a study of cytomegalovirus exposure and HLA in healthy donors. Method: immunoSEQ multiplex PCR; TCRdb's copy keeps in-frame clones and lacks some. This table has a few hundred thousand clones, 86% appearing once. There are 14 residues in the CDR3. Trimming removed 5 bases from V and 9 bases from J, with 17 bases in between. Germline lookup yields CDR1 SNHLY and CDR2 FYNNEI. Study-level results: According to a subsequent analysis, TCR clusters from the first cohort were inclined to appear together in the 120 validation repertoires.

Separate from the roughly 700-subject first cohort was the approximately 120-subject validation cohort, to which the donors belonged. The chain employs TRBV2 and TRBJ2-1, with a weak D call TRBD2 (7 bases). The sample consisted of PBMCs. The source is a woman under 30 in good health and CMV-seronegative. The CDR3 here is CASSRTGGGGEQFF. The CDR3 nucleotides read TGTGCCAGCAGTCGAACTGGCGGGGGCGGTGAGCAGTTCTTC. Based on the CDR3 plus reference TRBV2 and TRBJ2-1, the full variable domain is EPEVTQTPSHQVTQMGQEVILRCVPISNHLYFYWYRQILGQKVEFLVSFYNNEISEKSEIFDDQFSVERPDGSNFTLKIRSTKLEDSAMYFCASSRTGGGGEQFFGPGTRLTVL.